A selection of T cell receptor beta chains follows, all from one sample in a study of vaccination and CD4 T cells after COVID-19. TCRdb processed the PCR reads anew with MiXCR; each CDR3 protein has one entry. Found here are 13,000 or so distinct CDR3 sequences, under 75% of them singletons; the top ten hold about a sixth. These receptors have no known antigen. Material for sequencing was CD4+ T cells from blood, cultured in vitro. The source of these receptors is a human donor who had recovered from COVID-19. The CDR3 runs from the conserved cysteine through the conserved F or W. The order of the fields is V gene, D gene, clone size, J gene, CDR3 DNA, CDR3 protein. D genes are given only for firm matches. Not every row has a clone size; where given, it reads once, few, many or a size class.

V: TRBV12-3/TRBV12-4
D: .
size: .
J: TRBJ2-4
DNA: TGTGCCAGCAGTCCGAAGCGTTTGGCCAAAAACATTCAGTACTTC
CDR3: CASSPKRLAKNIQYF

V: TRBV4-1
D: .
size: few
J: TRBJ2-2
DNA: TGCGCCAGCAGCCAAGATGGGACCTCGGGATGGAGCACCGGGGAGCTGTTTTTT
CDR3: CASSQDGTSGWSTGELFF

V: TRBV6-2/TRBV6-3
D: .
size: .
J: TRBJ2-5
DNA: TGTGCCAGCAGTTACGGGAAGACCCAGTACTTC
CDR3: CASSYGKTQYF

V: TRBV30
D: .
size: .
J: TRBJ2-5
DNA: TGTGCCTGGACCCTCCTGAGCGGGCTGGGGGTAGAGACCCAGTACTTC
CDR3: CAWTLLSGLGVETQYF

V: TRBV2
D: TRBD1
size: .
J: TRBJ2-7
DNA: TGTGCCAGCAGCACCGGGACAGGGGGCTACGAGCAGTACTTC
CDR3: CASSTGTGGYEQYF

V: TRBV6-4
D: TRBD2
size: .
J: TRBJ2-4
DNA: TGTGCCGGGGGGGGAAGAACCAAAAACATTCAGTACTTC
CDR3: CAGGGRTKNIQYF

V: TRBV19
D: .
size: .
J: TRBJ1-3
DNA: TGTGCCAGTAAGCACCGGAGAGGACACCTCTCTGGAAACACCATATATTTT
CDR3: CASKHRRGHLSGNTIYF

V: TRBV11-2
D: TRBD2
size: few
J: TRBJ2-5
DNA: TGTGCCAGCAGCGCTCGCGGGAGTTTGGAGACCCAGTACTTC
CDR3: CASSARGSLETQYF

V: TRBV24-1
D: .
size: .
J: TRBJ1-5
DNA: TGTGCCACCAGTGATTTTAGCTCCAATCAGCCCCAGCATTTT
CDR3: CATSDFSSNQPQHF

V: TRBV27
D: .
size: .
J: TRBJ2-1
DNA: TGTGCCAGTGTAATCAGTCGCGGGGCCTACAATGAGCAGTTCTTC
CDR3: CASVISRGAYNEQFF

V: TRBV30
D: .
size: .
J: TRBJ1-5
DNA: TGTGCCTGGGCCGGATCTGGGGATCAGCCCCAGCATTTT
CDR3: CAWAGSGDQPQHF

V: TRBV7-3
D: .
size: few
J: TRBJ1-5
DNA: TGTGCCAGCAGCTTGGGAGGGGATCAGCCCCAGCATTTT
CDR3: CASSLGGDQPQHF

V: TRBV19
D: TRBD1
size: .
J: TRBJ2-7
DNA: TGTGCCAGTAGTGAACCGGGACAGGGGGGTGCCTACGAGCAGTACTTC
CDR3: CASSEPGQGGAYEQYF

V: TRBV19
D: TRBD1
size: .
J: TRBJ2-2
DNA: TGTGCCAGTAGTCGCGGACAGGGGGCGAACACCGGGGAGCTGTTTTTT
CDR3: CASSRGQGANTGELFF

V: TRBV6-1
D: TRBD1
size: few
J: TRBJ1-4
DNA: TGTGCCAGCAGAACCGGACAGGGGAGGGGAAAACTGTTTTTT
CDR3: CASRTGQGRGKLFF

V: TRBV30
D: .
size: few
J: TRBJ2-5
DNA: TGTGCCTGGAGTGTTGCAGGGAATCGGGAGACCCAGTACTTC
CDR3: CAWSVAGNRETQYF

V: TRBV10-2
D: .
size: few
J: TRBJ1-1
DNA: TGCGCCAGCAGCCACGGGAACAATGCAGCTTTCTTT
CDR3: CASSHGNNAAFF

V: TRBV27
D: .
size: .
J: TRBJ1-1
DNA: TGTGCCAGCAGGAGCCGCGGGTTAGCGATTGAAGCTTTCTTT
CDR3: CASRSRGLAIEAFF

V: TRBV15
D: .
size: .
J: TRBJ1-5
DNA: TGTGCCACCAGCAGAGAGGGCAGGGGTCAGCCCCAGCATTTT
CDR3: CATSREGRGQPQHF

V: TRBV7-3
D: .
size: .
J: TRBJ2-2
DNA: TGTGCCAGCAGCCCGACAGCGTACACCGGGGAGCTGTTTTTT
CDR3: CASSPTAYTGELFF

V: TRBV7-3
D: .
size: few
J: TRBJ1-1
DNA: TGTGCCAGCAGCTCTCAAACCGACACCGAAGCTTTCTTT
CDR3: CASSSQTDTEAFF

V: TRBV19
D: TRBD1
size: .
J: TRBJ2-7
DNA: TGTGCCAGTAGTCCCCCCGGGACAGTGGGCTACGGGCAGTACTTC
CDR3: CASSPPGTVGYGQYF

V: TRBV18
D: TRBD1
size: .
J: TRBJ1-5
DNA: TGTGCCAGCTCGTCACCAGGGGGACCAAATCAGCCCCAGCATTTT
CDR3: CASSSPGGPNQPQHF

V: TRBV11-2
D: TRBD2
size: .
J: TRBJ2-7
DNA: TGTGCCAGCAGTTCCCTTGGCGGGAGTGGCAACGAGCAGTACTTC
CDR3: CASSSLGGSGNEQYF

V: TRBV19
D: .
size: .
J: TRBJ1-2
DNA: TGTGCCAGTATCGAACGAGGGGGGGTGAGCTATGGCTACACCTTC
CDR3: CASIERGGVSYGYTF

V: TRBV29-1
D: .
size: .
J: TRBJ2-7
DNA: TGCAGCGTGACTAGAGACTACGAGCAGTACTTC
CDR3: CSVTRDYEQYF

V: TRBV6-1
D: .
size: medium-sized
J: TRBJ1-5
DNA: TGTGCCAGCAGCCACTACCCCCAAGGGACTAGCATCCCGCAGCCCCAGCATTTT
CDR3: CASSHYPQGTSIPQPQHF

V: TRBV6-5
D: .
size: .
J: TRBJ1-1
DNA: TGTGCCAGCAGTTACATGGGGGCGGACACTGAAGCTTTCTTT
CDR3: CASSYMGADTEAFF

V: TRBV12-3/TRBV12-4
D: TRBD1
size: .
J: TRBJ1-5
DNA: TGTGCCAGCAGTCTCCGGGACAGGGGTGCGCCCCAGCATTTT
CDR3: CASSLRDRGAPQHF

V: TRBV20-1
D: .
size: .
J: TRBJ1-4
DNA: TGCAGTGCTAGAGATCGGGGGAACGGGGATGAAAAACTGTTTTTT
CDR3: CSARDRGNGDEKLFF

V: TRBV27
D: .
size: few
J: TRBJ1-1
DNA: TGTGCCAGCAGTTTTTCGGACAAGAACACTGAAGCTTTCTTT
CDR3: CASSFSDKNTEAFF